The 31 T cell receptor beta chains below all came from one sample that was sequenced in a study of shared clonotypes between healthy human individuals. The method was immunoSEQ multiplex PCR; TCRdb's version includes in-frame clones alone and lacks a portion of them. This table holds around 940,000 clones, over 60% found once. Sequenced: memory CD4+ T cells sorted from blood. Subset in this sample: CD45RA-negative fraction. These receptors were taken from a man aged 18 to 35 in good health.

J is TRBJ2-3 and V is TRBV20-1, with 8 positions matching TRBD2. The V segment lost 6 bases and the J segment 13 bases; nucleotides outside the gene matches: 9. Germline-derived CDR1 and CDR2 are DFQATT and SNEGSKA (reference sequence). The CDR3 has 11 amino acids. CDR3 amino acids: CSATPGLGEYF. The CDR3 DNA follows: TGCAGTGCCACGCCGGGACTAGGGGAGTATTTT.

The chain joins TRBV30 to TRBJ2-7; 7 nucleotides agree with TRBD1. V was clipped by 5 bases and J by 4 bases; unmatched bases: 14. The V gene's germline CDR1 is GTSNPN and CDR2 SVGIG (reference sequence). The CDR3 loop spans 15 amino acids. DNA of the CDR3: TGTGCCTGGGCTTCTTTAGCAGGGGGAGTGTACGAGCAGTACTTC. Protein sequence: CAWASLAGGVYEQYF.

The chain joins TRBV6-4 to TRBJ1-1; TRBD1 agrees at 10 bases. Germline assignment: CDR1 MRHNA and CDR2 SNTAGT. The CDR3 covers 14 residues. The V and J ends lost 4 bases and 5 bases, in that order; junction bases with no gene match: 4. The CDR3 bases are TGTGCCAGCAGTGCGACAGGGGGCAAAACTGAAGCTTTCTTT. It is translated as CASSATGGKTEAFF.

The rearrangement links TRBV29-1 to TRBJ1-5, with TRBD1 as a possible D gene (6 bases). Germline V gene sequence: CDR1 SQVTM, CDR2 ANQGSEA. CDR3 length equals 13 residues. Trimming cost V 4 bases and J 4 bases, with 11 bases left between them. The CDR3 loop reads CSVVERGNQPQHF. In DNA form, the CDR3 reads TGCAGCGTTGTGGAGAGGGGGAATCAGCCCCAGCATTTT.

V and J are TRBV5-1 and TRBJ2-3; 8 bases map to TRBD2. Germline V lookup: CDR1 SGHRS, CDR2 YFSETQ. Trimming at V came to 1 base and at J to 2 bases, leaving 9 bases not matched to a gene. The CDR3 loop spans 17 amino acids. CDR3 DNA sequence: TGCGCCAGCAGCTTGTCAGCCACGGGAGGGATCACAGATACGCAGTATTTT. Residues: CASSLSATGGITDTQYF.

The chain uses TRBV7-2 and TRBJ1-6; D is unclear. Germline lookup yields CDR1 SGHTA and CDR2 FQGNSA. This CDR3 spans 12 amino acids. V was trimmed by 0 bases and J by 10 bases, leaving 4 bases between them. The CDR3 reads CASSLAWSPLHF. The CDR3 DNA reads as TGTGCCAGCAGCTTAGCCTGGTCACCCCTCCACTTT. The full variable domain, its missing parts supplied by reference TRBV7-2 and TRBJ1-6, is GAGVSQSPSNKVTEKGKDVELRCDPISGHTALYWYRQSLGQGLEFLIYFQGNSAPDKSGLPSDRFSAERTGGSVSTLTIQRTQQEDSAVYLCASSLAWSPLHFGNGTRLTVT.

The J gene is TRBJ2-7, the V gene TRBV4-3, with D uncertain. The germline V gene has CDR1 LGHNA and CDR2 YSLEER. V dropped 0 bases and J dropped 1 base, with 16 bases sitting between them. The CDR3 length is 17 residues. This CDR3 reads CASSQDFRSRESYEQYF. Here the CDR3 DNA reads TGCGCCAGCAGCCAAGATTTCAGGTCCCGAGAGTCCTACGAGCAGTACTTC.

This chain uses TRBV2 with TRBJ2-5; TRBD1 agrees at 11 bases. The junction had 8 bases not matched to a gene; V was cut back by 0 bases and J by 5 bases. The CDR3 extends over 17 amino acids. From germline, CDR1 is SNHLY and CDR2 FYNNEI. CDR3 nucleotide sequence: TGTGCCAGCAGTGAAGCGCAGGACAGGGGGCGTAAGGAGACCCAGTACTTC. Its translation is CASSEAQDRGRKETQYF.

The chain employs TRBV20-1 and TRBJ2-1; no clear D. Germline V lookup: CDR1 DFQATT, CDR2 SNEGSKA (reference sequence). The CDR3 consists of 11 residues. The V end was cut by 2 bases, the J end by 10 bases, with 9 bases between. CDR3: CSARKSWEQFF. CDR3 DNA sequence: TGCAGTGCTAGAAAATCCTGGGAGCAGTTCTTC.

This clone was seen ten or more times. The chain couples TRBV18 to TRBJ1-2; D gene ambiguous. The CDR3 consists of 14 residues. V shed 5 bases and J shed 4 bases, with 14 bases lying between them. The germline CDR1 and CDR2 sequences are KGHSH and LQKENI. CDR3 protein: CASSAPSAFYGYTF. CDR3 DNA sequence: TGTGCCAGCTCAGCCCCTTCAGCTTTCTATGGCTACACCTTC.

This rearrangement joins TRBV5-4 to TRBJ2-3, with D possibly being TRBD2 (5 bases). V was clipped by 3 bases and J by 0 bases, with 8 bases between them. There are 14 residues in the CDR3. Germline values: CDR1 SGHNT, CDR2 YYREEE (reference sequence). The CDR3 coding sequence is TGTGCCAGCAGCTACGGGGAGAGCACAGATACGCAGTATTTT. Encoded protein: CASSYGESTDTQYF.

The chain links TRBV6-6 to TRBJ1-5; a weak D match, TRBD1 (5 bases). From germline, CDR1 is MNHNY and CDR2 SVGAGI (reference sequence). The CDR3 covers 15 residues. The ends were cut back, 5 bases at V and 4 bases at J, with 15 bases in the middle. CDR3 in DNA: TGTGCCAGCAGTCGCGGACAAAAAGAAAATCAGCCCCAGCATTTT. It is translated as CASSRGQKENQPQHF.

This clone was found a few times. V and J are TRBV10-3 and TRBJ1-1, with TRBD1 matching 8 bases. The CDR3 spans 14 residues. With V trimmed by 6 bases and J by 1 base, 4 bases remained unmatched. The V gene's germline CDR1 is ENHRY and CDR2 SYGVKD. The chain's CDR3 is CAIRAGGWNTEAFF. The CDR3 region has the DNA TGTGCCATCAGGGCAGGGGGCTGGAACACTGAAGCTTTCTTT.

This chain uses TRBV13 with TRBJ2-1, with TRBD2 matching over 8 bases. The V gene end was trimmed by 3 bases and the J gene end by 5 bases; junction bases not matched to a gene: 6. This CDR3 is 15 amino acids long. CDR1 is PRHDT, CDR2 FYEKMQ, per germline (reference sequence). The CDR3 protein is CASSFRTSLNNEQFF. CDR3 bases: TGTGCCAGCAGCTTCCGGACTAGCCTTAACAATGAGCAGTTCTTC.

The chain links TRBV12-5 to TRBJ2-7, with 9 bases that match TRBD1. Per the germline V gene, CDR1 is LGHNT and CDR2 is FRNRAP. This CDR3 has 16 residues. The junction had 4 bases not matched to a gene; V was cut back by 1 base and J by 0 bases. The CDR3 spells CASGLGDRVSSYEQYF. The DNA of the CDR3 is TGTGCTAGTGGTTTGGGGGACAGGGTGAGCTCCTACGAGCAGTACTTC.

The chain employs TRBV6-6 and TRBJ1-1; D may be TRBD1 (6 bases). The CDR3 spans 14 residues. V was cut by 6 bases and J by 3 bases, with 14 bases left in between. Per germline, CDR1 MNHNY and CDR2 SVGAGI (reference sequence). The CDR3 sequence: CASSPRGRYTEAFF. The CDR3 bases are TGTGCCAGCAGCCCCAGGGGCCGATACACTGAAGCTTTCTTT.

This clone appeared many times. The chain combines TRBV28 with TRBJ2-3, with 10 bases aligning to TRBD2. This CDR3 is 16 amino acids long. Trimming removed 5 bases from V and 6 bases from J; junction bases left unmatched: 11. The germline gives CDR1 MDHEN, CDR2 SYDVKM. The DNA of the CDR3 is TGTGCCAGCAGTGATAGCGGGAGGACCTTTCTGGATACGCAGTATTTT. Amino acid sequence: CASSDSGRTFLDTQYF.

The rearrangement uses TRBV5-6 and TRBJ1-2, with D possibly TRBD1 on 5 matching bases. V lost 0 bases and J lost 4, with 13 bases in between. This CDR3 region has 15 residues. Germline assignment: CDR1 SGHDT and CDR2 YYEEEE. The CDR3 region is CASSLAGGNVYGYTF. The CDR3 bases are TGTGCCAGCAGCTTGGCCGGGGGAAATGTCTATGGCTACACCTTC.

A remark on this clone: A read error is the likely source, as a far larger clone sits one nucleotide away. The chain uses TRBV30 and TRBJ1-1, with 7 bases fitting TRBD1. The CDR3 contains 13 residues. In germline, CDR1 is GTSNPN, CDR2 SVGIG (reference sequence). CDR3 sequence (DNA): TGTGCCTGGAGTGGACAGGGAAACACTGAAACTTTCTTT. Translation gives CAWSGQGNTETFF.

Regarding this clone: This sample includes further DNA sequences coding for the same CDR3. The CDR3 here is CSVGDEQFF. The CDR3, as DNA: TGCAGTGTAGGTGACGAGCAGTTCTTC. The rearrangement uses TRBV20-1 and TRBJ2-1; D remains ambiguous. The V gene lost 7 bases and the J gene lost 10 bases, with 8 bases spanning the gap. The CDR3 covers 9 residues. Per germline, CDR1 DFQATT and CDR2 SNEGSKA (reference sequence).

The V gene is TRBV5-6, the J gene TRBJ2-1, with 9 positions matching TRBD2. V trimming: 2 bases; J trimming: 3 bases; junction bases outside the gene matches: 3. The CDR3 covers 15 residues. Germline V gene sequence: CDR1 SGHDT, CDR2 YYEEEE. The CDR3: CASSLAGGNYNEQFF. The CDR3 region has the DNA TGTGCCAGCAGCTTAGCGGGAGGAAACTACAATGAGCAGTTCTTC.

The chain recombines TRBV5-6 with TRBJ2-3; D is unclear. The CDR3 spans 11 residues. The germline V gene has CDR1 SGHDT and CDR2 YYEEEE. The V end was cut by 2 bases, the J end by 7 bases, with 5 bases between. The CDR3 spells CASSFPNTQYF. The DNA for the CDR3 is TGTGCCAGCAGCTTTCCAAATACGCAGTATTTT.

The genes are TRBV11-1 and TRBJ2-1; D gene uncertain. Trimming cost V 5 bases and J 1 base, with 6 bases left between them. Germline V lookup: CDR1 SGHAT, CDR2 FQDESV (reference sequence). The CDR3 has 13 amino acids. Here the CDR3 reads CASSRLSYNEQFF. The CDR3 region has the DNA TGTGCCAGCAGCCGACTTTCCTACAATGAGCAGTTCTTC.

This clone was recorded only once. This sequence joins TRBV7-2 and TRBJ2-7; D might be TRBD1 (6 bases). The CDR3 length is 15 residues. The germline V gene has CDR1 SGHTA and CDR2 FQGNSA. V was clipped by 4 bases and J by 1 base, with 14 bases between them. The CDR3 reads CASSSRGAQSYEQYF. Here the CDR3 DNA reads TGTGCCAGCAGCTCCAGGGGTGCCCAGTCCTACGAGCAGTACTTC.

The V call is TRBV10-3, the J call TRBJ2-3, with TRBD2 matching 14 bases. After removal of 6 bases from V and 5 bases from J, the junction contained 7 bases not matched to a gene. The CDR3 length is 16 residues. The germline gives CDR1 ENHRY, CDR2 SYGVKD. The DNA of the CDR3 is TGTGCCATCAGCGATGGGACTAGCGGGGGTCAAGATACGCAGTATTTT. This encodes CAISDGTSGGQDTQYF.

This rearrangement joins TRBV30 to TRBJ1-3; D gene unclear. Trimming left V 0 bases short and J 4 bases short, with 13 bases between. Germline values: CDR1 GTSNPN, CDR2 SVGIG (reference sequence). CDR3 size: 15 residues. The CDR3 sequence: CAWSVDRTSGNTIYF. In DNA form, the CDR3 reads TGTGCCTGGAGTGTGGATAGGACGTCAGGAAACACCATATATTTT.

The chain joins TRBV28 to TRBJ1-2; D possibly corresponds to TRBD1 (5 bases). Looked up from germline, CDR1 is MDHEN and CDR2 is SYDVKM. The germline V and J ends were trimmed by 7 bases and 3 bases, with 15 bases remaining between them. This CDR3 is built from 14 residues. The CDR3 here is CASTSSGRDYGYTF. The CDR3 DNA reads as TGTGCCAGCACCTCCTCAGGGAGGGACTATGGCTACACCTTC.

The chain employs TRBV28 and TRBJ2-7, with D unclear. The CDR3 runs to 11 residues. Trimming removed 2 bases from V and 6 bases from J, with 5 bases in between. Looked up from germline, CDR1 is MDHEN and CDR2 is SYDVKM. CDR3 nucleotides: TGTGCCAGCAGTTTAACTTTCGAGCAGTACTTC. Amino acid sequence: CASSLTFEQYF.

Only one count was recorded for this clone. The V call is TRBV21-1, the J call TRBJ1-2. TRBV21-1 is deemed a pseudogene. The CDR3 is made up of 13 amino acids. CDR3 protein: CARGVAPNYGYTF. The DNA for the CDR3 is TGTGCCAGGGGGGTCGCCCCTAACTATGGCTACACCTTC.

This chain joins TRBV7-2 and TRBJ2-4; unclear D gene. CDR1 SGHTA and CDR2 FQGNSA come from the germline V gene. The CDR3 consists of 16 residues. The V end lost 3 bases, the J end lost 0 bases, and 12 bases lay between the germline ends. CDR3 in DNA: TGTGCCAGCAGCTTTCAAGCGAATCTAGCCAAAAACATTCAGTACTTC. This translates into CASSFQANLAKNIQYF.

The chain employs TRBV11-1 and TRBJ2-7; TRBD1 agrees at 7 bases. With V trimmed by 5 bases and J by 6 bases, 7 bases remained unmatched. The CDR3 runs to 13 residues. Per germline, CDR1 SGHAT and CDR2 FQDESV (reference sequence). CDR3 in amino acids: CASSLRDRGEQYF. Here the CDR3 DNA reads TGTGCCAGCAGCCTCCGGGACAGAGGCGAGCAGTACTTC. The variable domain in full, completed from reference TRBV11-1 and TRBJ2-7, reads EAEVAQSPRYKITEKSQAVAFWCDPISGHATLYWYRQILGQGPELLVQFQDESVVDDSQLPKDRFSAERLKGVDSTLKIQPAELGDSAMYLCASSLRDRGEQYFGPGTRLTVT.